Each of the 22 T cell receptor beta chains below was sequenced from the same sample in a study of shared clonotypes between healthy human individuals. Sequencing used immunoSEQ multiplex PCR; TCRdb keeps in-frame clones, though not all of them. This sample has some 2 million clones, with about 95% found just once. Only CD45RO-negative cells positively selected for CCR7 counted as naive CD8 cells, so terminally differentiated effector memory CD45RA+ cells were excluded. Sequenced input: naive CD8+ T cells sorted from blood. Receptor source: a man younger than 30 in good health.

The chain is built from TRBV4-1 and TRBJ1-6; no clear D. From germline, CDR1 is MGHRA and CDR2 YSYEKL. The CDR3 length is 17 residues. V lost 5 bases, J lost 4 bases, and 18 bases lay in between. The CDR3 region has the DNA TGCGCCAGCAGCGCAAGTAATTTGCAGAGGTATAATTCACCCCTCCACTTT. It codes for CASSASNLQRYNSPLHF.

On this clone itself: The same CDR3 arises from other DNA sequences in this sample as well. The rearrangement uses TRBV27 and TRBJ2-7; 7 bases line up with TRBD1. Losses at the gene ends were 5 bases for V and 0 bases for J; bases not matched to a gene: 4. The CDR3 totals 14 residues. CDR1 and CDR2 from the germline V gene are MNHEY and SMNVEV (reference sequence). The DNA of the CDR3 is TGTGCCAGCAGTCGAGGGGGCAGCTCCTACGAGCAGTACTTC. This gives the protein CASSRGGSSYEQYF.

Here the CDR3 reads CASSLRVSNEKLFF. In DNA form, the CDR3 reads TGTGCCAGCAGCTTACGAGTATCTAATGAAAAACTGTTTTTT. This chain uses TRBV13 with TRBJ1-4; D not certain. V dropped 2 bases and J dropped 3 bases, with 7 bases sitting between them. Germline values: CDR1 PRHDT, CDR2 FYEKMQ (reference sequence). This CDR3 is 14 amino acids long. Together with reference TRBV13 and TRBJ1-4, the CDR3 gives the full variable domain: AAGVIQSPRHLIKEKRETATLKCYPIPRHDTVYWYQQGPGQDPQFLISFYEKMQSDKGSIPDRFSAQQFSDYHSELNMSSLELGDSALYFCASSLRVSNEKLFFGSGTQLSVL.

V and J are TRBV28 and TRBJ1-4; D not certain. Trimming left V 8 bases short and J 8 bases short, with 9 bases between. CDR1 and CDR2 (germline): MDHEN, SYDVKM. CDR3 length: 11 amino acids. The CDR3 here is CASAWREKLFF. The CDR3 region has the DNA TGTGCCAGCGCCTGGAGAGAAAAACTGTTTTTT.

J is TRBJ2-7 and V is TRBV6-6, with 7 bases matching TRBD2. Germline loops: CDR1 MNHNY, CDR2 SVGAGI (reference sequence). The CDR3 is 16 residues long. V trimming: 0 bases; J trimming: 5 bases; junction bases outside the gene matches: 10. CDR3 sequence (DNA): TGTGCCAGCAGTTACTCGATGGAGGGACTAATAAACGAGCAGTACTTC. Translating gives CASSYSMEGLINEQYF.

This clone was seen just once. V gene TRBV5-4 combines with J gene TRBJ1-1; D is unclear. The germline V gene has CDR1 SGHNT and CDR2 YYREEE (reference sequence). The CDR3 consists of 14 residues. Trimming shortened V by 0 bases and J by 2 bases, and 8 bases separated the two germline ends. CDR3: CASSLGRSNTEAFF. The CDR3 DNA reads TGTGCCAGCAGCTTGGGTCGGTCCAACACTGAAGCTTTCTTT. The whole variable domain, remainder taken from reference TRBV5-4 and TRBJ1-1, is ETGVTQSPTHLIKTRGQQVTLRCSSQSGHNTVSWYQQALGQGPQFIFQYYREEENGRGNFPPRFSGLQFPNYSSELNVNALELDDSALYLCASSLGRSNTEAFFGQGTRLTVV.

This chain uses TRBV5-6 with TRBJ2-1; D might be TRBD2 (6 bases). CDR1 is SGHDT and CDR2 is YYEEEE in the germline V gene. This CDR3 is built from 16 residues. Trimming stripped 0 bases from V and 8 bases from J, with 18 bases between. CDR3: CASSLDVRRGLDEQFF. In DNA, the CDR3 is TGTGCCAGCAGCTTGGACGTGCGGCGGGGCCTTGATGAGCAGTTCTTC.

The V call is TRBV6-6, the J call TRBJ1-5; D ambiguous. Trimming left V 2 bases short and J 3 bases short, with 11 bases between. This CDR3 spans 15 amino acids. Germline assignment: CDR1 MNHNY and CDR2 SVGAGI (reference sequence). This chain's CDR3 is CASSYPGPINQPQHF. The CDR3 nucleotides are TGTGCCAGCAGTTACCCGGGCCCTATCAATCAGCCCCAGCATTTT.

This clone was found once. The gene calls are TRBV30 and TRBJ1-5, with 7 bases that match TRBD1. Germline trimming cut 1 base from V and 5 bases from J; bases unmatched to any gene: 8. The CDR3 sequence is 15 residues long. CDR1 is GTSNPN and CDR2 is SVGIG in the germline V gene (reference sequence). This CDR3 is CAWSGTGDTDQPQHF. The DNA of the CDR3 is TGTGCCTGGAGTGGAACAGGGGACACAGATCAGCCCCAGCATTTT.

The rearrangement uses TRBV4-1 and TRBJ2-7; 7 bases match TRBD1. CDR3 length: 15 residues. The germline V gene has CDR1 MGHRA and CDR2 YSYEKL. The V and J ends lost 2 bases and 3 bases, in that order; junction bases with no gene match: 7. CDR3 in DNA: TGCGCCAGCAGCCAATACACAGGGGTAGTCTACGAGCAGTACTTC. Its translation is CASSQYTGVVYEQYF.

The chain carries TRBV13 and TRBJ2-2, with D perhaps TRBD1 (6 bases). V was cut by 7 bases and J by 7 bases, with 13 bases left in between. The germline V gene has CDR1 PRHDT and CDR2 FYEKMQ (reference sequence). The CDR3 sequence is 13 residues long. DNA of the CDR3: TGTGCCAGCAACTACGTCAGGGGCGGGGAGCTGTTTTTT. Its translation: CASNYVRGGELFF.

In its sample, this clone was seen once. Other DNA sequences in this specimen translate into the identical CDR3. V usage is TRBV4-3 and J usage is TRBJ2-7; D may be TRBD1 or TRBD2 (5 bases each). Germline CDR1 is LGHNA and CDR2 is YSLEER. Trimming stripped 0 bases from V and 0 bases from J, with 9 bases between. CDR3 length: 15 residues. Written as DNA, the CDR3 is TGCGCCAGCAGCCAAGAAACGGGGCCCTCCTACGAGCAGTACTTC. This sequence encodes CASSQETGPSYEQYF.

The chain is built from TRBV4-3 and TRBJ2-1; maybe TRBD2 (6 bases). CDR1 LGHNA and CDR2 YSLEER come from the germline V gene. Trimming shortened V by 0 bases and J by 2 bases, and 11 bases separated the two germline ends. The CDR3 consists of 16 residues. CDR3 sequence: CASSQDGGAPYNEQFF. CDR3 nucleotides: TGCGCCAGCAGCCAAGATGGAGGGGCTCCCTACAATGAGCAGTTCTTC.

The V and J genes are TRBV11-3 and TRBJ2-7; TRBD2 matches at 8 bases. With 1 base clipped from V and 1 base from J, the junction kept 3 bases outside the gene matches. The CDR3 spans 15 residues. CDR1 and CDR2 (germline): SGHNT, YENEEA. The CDR3 DNA sequence: TGTGCCAGCAGCTTAGGTAGCGGGACTTCCTACGAGCAGTACTTC. Amino acid sequence: CASSLGSGTSYEQYF.

The chain carries TRBV19 and TRBJ1-2, with D unclear. Germline CDR1 LNHDA, CDR2 SQIVND (reference sequence). CDR3 size: 13 residues. The V end was cut by 0 bases, the J end by 6 bases, with 8 bases between. The CDR3 region is CASSIEEGHGYTF. CDR3 DNA: TGTGCCAGTAGTATAGAGGAAGGGCATGGCTACACCTTC.

The chain combines TRBV6-6 with TRBJ2-2; weak D call: TRBD2 (7 bases). The CDR3 has 13 amino acids. V lost 11 bases and J lost 2, with 12 bases in between. CDR1 is MNHNY and CDR2 is SVGAGI in the germline V gene (reference sequence). CDR3 DNA: TGTGCCGGGGAGGGGGTCAACACCGGGGAGCTGTTTTTT. It encodes CAGEGVNTGELFF.

V usage is TRBV7-9 and J usage is TRBJ2-5; D remains ambiguous. Trimming cost V 6 bases and J 2 bases, with 16 bases left between them. Germline V gives CDR1 SEHNR, CDR2 FQNEAQ (reference sequence). The length of the CDR3 is 15 residues. The CDR3 bases are TGTGCCAGCAGTTCCCCGTTAACAGAGCAAGAGACCCAGTACTTC. Translated: CASSSPLTEQETQYF.

Only one count was recorded for this clone. The rearrangement uses TRBV4-1 and TRBJ2-1; 7 positions agree with TRBD1. After removal of 5 bases from V and 0 bases from J, the junction contained 7 bases not matched to a gene. Looked up from germline, CDR1 is MGHRA and CDR2 is YSYEKL. This CDR3 has 16 residues. The CDR3 loop is CASSYPGQNSYNEQFF. In nucleotides, the CDR3 is TGCGCCAGCAGCTACCCGGGACAGAACTCCTACAATGAGCAGTTCTTC.

This clone was seen only once. The J gene is TRBJ2-2, the V gene TRBV21-1. TRBV21-1 represents a pseudogene. This CDR3 is built from 13 residues. Here the CDR3 DNA reads TGTGCCAGCAGCAAAGAAGGAAGCGGGGAGCTGTTTTTT. Encoded protein: CASSKEGSGELFF.

CDR3 DNA: TGTGCCAGCAGTTTGTACAGGGGCCCTAATGAAAAACTGTTTTTT. Amino acids: CASSLYRGPNEKLFF. The chain employs TRBV27 and TRBJ1-4; 7 bases map to TRBD1. V trimming: 3 bases; J trimming: 3 bases; junction bases outside the gene matches: 4. Germline V gene sequence: CDR1 MNHEY, CDR2 SMNVEV (reference sequence). The CDR3 length is 15 residues.

This chain's CDR3 is CASSLVVGGPNQPQHF. In DNA form, the CDR3 reads TGTGCCAGCAGCTTAGTGGTCGGGGGCCCAAATCAGCCCCAGCATTTT. The rearrangement joins TRBV7-8 to TRBJ1-5, with a tentative D call TRBD1 (6 bases). The CDR3 is made up of 16 amino acids. Deletions cut 1 base from V and 4 bases from J, with 14 bases between. Germline CDR1 is SGHVS and CDR2 is FQNEAQ.

J is TRBJ1-1 and V is TRBV6-5; D gene ambiguous. Germline loops: CDR1 MNHEY, CDR2 SVGAGI. The CDR3 consists of 15 residues. The germline V and J ends were trimmed by 0 bases and 2 bases, with 10 bases remaining between them. CDR3 residues: CASSYSFEGNTEAFF. The CDR3 nucleotides are TGTGCCAGCAGTTACTCGTTCGAGGGAAACACTGAAGCTTTCTTT.